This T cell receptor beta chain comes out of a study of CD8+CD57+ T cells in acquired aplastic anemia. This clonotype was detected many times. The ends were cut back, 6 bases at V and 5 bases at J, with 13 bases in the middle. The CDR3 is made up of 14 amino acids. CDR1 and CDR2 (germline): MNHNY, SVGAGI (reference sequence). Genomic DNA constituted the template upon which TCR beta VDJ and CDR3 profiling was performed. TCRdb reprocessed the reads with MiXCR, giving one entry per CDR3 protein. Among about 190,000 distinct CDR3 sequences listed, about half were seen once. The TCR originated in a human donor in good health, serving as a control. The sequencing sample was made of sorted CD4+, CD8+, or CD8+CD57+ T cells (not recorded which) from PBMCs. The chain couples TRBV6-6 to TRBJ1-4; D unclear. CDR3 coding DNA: TGTGCCAGCAGCCAGGACGGGAGGAATGAAAAACTGTTTTTT. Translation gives CASSQDGRNEKLFF.